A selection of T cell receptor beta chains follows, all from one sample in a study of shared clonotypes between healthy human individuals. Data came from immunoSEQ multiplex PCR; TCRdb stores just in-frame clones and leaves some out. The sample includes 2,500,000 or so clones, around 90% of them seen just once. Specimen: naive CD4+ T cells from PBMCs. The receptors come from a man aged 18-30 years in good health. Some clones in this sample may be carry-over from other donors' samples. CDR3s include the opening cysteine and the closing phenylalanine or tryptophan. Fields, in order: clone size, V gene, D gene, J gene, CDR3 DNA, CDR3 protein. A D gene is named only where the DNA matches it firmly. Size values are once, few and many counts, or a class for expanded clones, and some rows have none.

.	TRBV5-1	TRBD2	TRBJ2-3	TGCGCCAGCAGCTTGGGCGGGAGTAGGGATACGCAGTATTTT	CASSLGGSRDTQYF
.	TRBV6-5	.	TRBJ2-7	TGTGCCAGCAGTCAGCGGACCTTTCCCTACGAGCAGTACTTC	CASSQRTFPYEQYF
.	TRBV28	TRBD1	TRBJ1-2	TGTGCCAGCAGGACAGGGGTAGGCTACACCTTC	CASRTGVGYTF
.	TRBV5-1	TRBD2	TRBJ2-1	TGCGCCAGCAGCTTTTTAGCGGGATTGGGGTACAATGAGCAGTTCTTC	CASSFLAGLGYNEQFF
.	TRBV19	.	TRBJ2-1	TGTGCCAGTAGTCCCGCCACTGACGAGCAGTTCTTC	CASSPATDEQFF
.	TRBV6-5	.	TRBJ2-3	TGTGCCAGCAGTTTGACAGGGACTAACACAGATACGCAGTATTTT	CASSLTGTNTDTQYF
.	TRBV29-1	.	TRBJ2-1	TGCAGCGTTAAATCCCGGGGCGGGCACAATGAGCAGTTCTTC	CSVKSRGGHNEQFF
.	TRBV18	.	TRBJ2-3	TGTGCCAGCTCACCGAACAGGGCGACAGATACGCAGTATTTT	CASSPNRATDTQYF
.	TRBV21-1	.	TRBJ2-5	TGTGCCAGCAGCCCACGGACGTCAGAAGAGACCCAGTACTTC	CASSPRTSEETQYF
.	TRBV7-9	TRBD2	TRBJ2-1	TGTGCCAGCAGCTTATTGGGGTTAGCGGGGGGCAATGAGCAGTTCTTC	CASSLLGLAGGNEQFF
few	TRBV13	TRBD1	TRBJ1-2	TGTGCCAGCAGCGCCCGGGACAGATATGGCTACACCTTC	CASSARDRYGYTF
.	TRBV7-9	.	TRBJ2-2	TGTGCCAGCAGCCCTCTCTTACTCACCAGTCAGAACACCGGGGAGCTGTTTTTT	CASSPLLLTSQNTGELFF
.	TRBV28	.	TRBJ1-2	TGTGCCAGCAGTTTATACGAGCGCTACACCTTC	CASSLYERYTF
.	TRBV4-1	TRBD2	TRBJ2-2	TGCGCCAGCAGCCAAGGGCTAGCGGGAGTTGGGGAGCTGTTTTTT	CASSQGLAGVGELFF
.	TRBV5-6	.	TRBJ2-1	TGTGCCAGCAGCTTGGCCAATAGATACAATGAGCAGTTCTTC	CASSLANRYNEQFF
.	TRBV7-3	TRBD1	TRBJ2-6	TGTGCCAGCAGGGCCGGGACAGGGGGCTCTCCCGGGGCCAACGTCCTGACTTTC	CASRAGTGGSPGANVLTF
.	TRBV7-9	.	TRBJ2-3	TGTGCCAGCAGCTTAGCCATCGGGACGTATACAGATACGCAGTATTTT	CASSLAIGTYTDTQYF
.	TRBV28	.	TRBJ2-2	TGTGCCAGCAGTCCCCCGCGCGGGTCGGCCGGGGAGCTGTTTTTT	CASSPPRGSAGELFF
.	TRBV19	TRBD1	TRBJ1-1	TGTGCCAGTAAAAGGGGGCCAAGGGTTGAAGCTTTCTTT	CASKRGPRVEAFF
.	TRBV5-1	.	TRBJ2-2	TGCGCCAGCAGCTTGGTACTGAACACCGGGGAGCTGTTTTTT	CASSLVLNTGELFF
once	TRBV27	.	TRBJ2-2	TGTGCCAGCAGGGAGACATACAGGTGGTACACCGGGGAGCTGTTTTTT	CASRETYRWYTGELFF
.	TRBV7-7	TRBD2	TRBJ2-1	TGTGCCAGCAGCTCCTGGACTAGCGGGGAGCAGTTCTTC	CASSSWTSGEQFF
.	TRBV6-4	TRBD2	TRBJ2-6	TGTGCCAGCAGTAGCCGGGGGGAACCTTCTGGGGCCAACGTCCTGACTTTC	CASSSRGEPSGANVLTF
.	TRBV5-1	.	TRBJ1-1	TGCGCCAGCAGCCCTCCGCGGACCCCGAACACTGAAGCTTTCTTT	CASSPPRTPNTEAFF
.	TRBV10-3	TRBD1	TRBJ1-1	TGTGCCATCAGTGAACAGGGGCAGGTATCTGAAGCTTTCTTT	CAISEQGQVSEAFF
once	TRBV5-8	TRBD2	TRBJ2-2	TGTGCCAGCAGCCGCGGACTAGCGGGTAACACCGGGGAGCTGTTTTTT	CASSRGLAGNTGELFF
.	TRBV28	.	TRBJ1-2	TGTGCCAGCAGGAAGGACAGCAACTATGGCTACACCTTC	CASRKDSNYGYTF
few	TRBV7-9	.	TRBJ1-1	TGTGCCAGCAGCTTAGCACAATTCACTGAAGCTTTCTTT	CASSLAQFTEAFF
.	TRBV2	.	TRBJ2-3	TGTGCCAGCTCCCCGAGGATCACAGATACGCAGTATTTT	CASSPRITDTQYF
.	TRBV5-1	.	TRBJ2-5	TGCGCCAGCAGCTTGGCCCGGGGCGAGCGAGAGACCCAGTACTTC	CASSLARGERETQYF
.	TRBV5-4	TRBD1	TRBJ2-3	TGTGCCAGCAGCTTGAGCGACAGGGGGCGCTCAGATACGCAGTATTTT	CASSLSDRGRSDTQYF
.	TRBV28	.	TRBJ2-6	TGTGCCAGCAGTCCACAGTTCTCTGGGGCCAACGTCCTGACTTTC	CASSPQFSGANVLTF
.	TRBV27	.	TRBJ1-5	TGTGCCAGCAGTTTTGGGGGAAATCAGCCCCAGCATTTT	CASSFGGNQPQHF
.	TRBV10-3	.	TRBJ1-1	TGTGCCATCAGTGTCCAGGGATCGAACACTGAAGCTTTCTTT	CAISVQGSNTEAFF
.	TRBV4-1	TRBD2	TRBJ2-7	TGCGCCAGCAGCCAAAGCCTAGGACTAGCCTCCTACGAGCAGTACTTC	CASSQSLGLASYEQYF
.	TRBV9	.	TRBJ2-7	TGTGCCAGCAGCCCCGTGGCAACAACCTACGAGCAGTACTTC	CASSPVATTYEQYF
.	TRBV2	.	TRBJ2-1	TGTGCCAGCAGTGATTCCAGGGCCTACAATGAGCAGTTCTTC	CASSDSRAYNEQFF
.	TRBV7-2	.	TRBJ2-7	TGTGCCAGCAGCAGGGAAGGGACGATCCCGGGCTACGAGCAGTACTTC	CASSREGTIPGYEQYF
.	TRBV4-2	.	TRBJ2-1	TGTGCCAGCAGCCAAGAATGGGGGCTAAGCTCCTACAATGAGCAGTTCTTC	CASSQEWGLSSYNEQFF
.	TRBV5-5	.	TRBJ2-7	TGTGCCAGCAGCTTGGAAGGGATCAACTACGAGCAGTACTTC	CASSLEGINYEQYF
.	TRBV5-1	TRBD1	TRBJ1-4	TGCGCCAGCAGCTCGGGACGACAGGGGGCGGCAACTAATGAAAAACTGTTTTTT	CASSSGRQGAATNEKLFF
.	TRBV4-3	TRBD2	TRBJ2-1	TGCGCCAGCAGCCAAGAAATGGGCCTAGCGGGAAGGAATGAGCAGTTCTTC	CASSQEMGLAGRNEQFF
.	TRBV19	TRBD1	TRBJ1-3	TGTGCCAGTAGTAGCTGGACAGGGGGTAAAGGAAACACCATATATTTT	CASSSWTGGKGNTIYF
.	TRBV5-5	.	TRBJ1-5	TGTGCCAGCAGCTTGCTAGGCCAGCCCCAGCATTTT	CASSLLGQPQHF